These 28 T cell receptor beta chains share one sample of origin, sequenced in a study of CD8 T cells in ankylosing spondylitis. A single record per CDR3 protein comes from TCRdb applying MiXCR to the 5' RACE reads. The data hold about 160,000 distinct CDR3 sequences, with approximately 20% observed a single time. Specimen: blood, either unsorted or a sorted T cell fraction (not recorded which). The receptors originated from a male donor with ankylosing spondylitis or in good health (not recorded which).

This clonotype was seen only a few times. The chain has TRBV5-1 and TRBJ2-3; D is uncertain. The CDR3 has 15 amino acids. Germline V gene sequence: CDR1 SGHRS, CDR2 YFSETQ. The germline V and J ends were trimmed by 4 bases and 6 bases, with 18 bases remaining between them. The DNA for the CDR3 is TGCGCCAGCAGCCCCCCTGGGCCAACGGGCGATACGCAGTATTTT. The encoded protein is CASSPPGPTGDTQYF. The full variable domain, with the rest looked up from reference TRBV5-1 and TRBJ2-3, is KAGVTQTPRYLIKTRGQQVTLSCSPISGHRSVSWYQQTPGQGLQFLFEYFSETQRNKGNFPGRFSGRQFSNSRSEMNVSTLELGDSALYLCASSPPGPTGDTQYFGPGTRLTVL.

The genes are TRBV7-2 and TRBJ2-7; maybe TRBD1 (5 bases). The germline V gene has CDR1 SGHTA and CDR2 FQGNSA. Trimming took off 2 bases at V and 0 bases at J, with 8 bases between the two ends. This CDR3 contains 14 residues. This CDR3 is CASSLWTSSYEQYF. CDR3 bases: TGTGCCAGCAGCTTATGGACAAGCTCCTACGAGCAGTACTTC.

This rearrangement joins TRBV7-2 to TRBJ2-4, with TRBD2 matching 10 bases. With 3 bases clipped from V and 6 bases from J, the junction kept 11 bases outside the gene matches. The CDR3 has 17 residues. CDR1 is SGHTA and CDR2 is FQGNSA in the germline V gene. This CDR3 reads CASSLRTSGGLLNIQYF. CDR3 DNA sequence: TGTGCCAGCAGCTTGCGGACTAGCGGAGGCCTCTTAAACATTCAGTACTTC.

The gene calls are TRBV10-3 and TRBJ1-2; the match to TRBD1 covers 7 bases. This CDR3 comprises 18 residues. Germline V gene sequence: CDR1 ENHRY, CDR2 SYGVKD. Trimming cost V 0 bases and J 0 bases; bases outside gene matches: 10. CDR3 loop: CAISESTRGTATNYGYTF. The CDR3 DNA reads TGTGCCATCAGTGAGTCAACTAGGGGGACAGCCACTAACTATGGCTACACCTTC.

V gene TRBV5-1 combines with J gene TRBJ2-1; 7 bases align to TRBD1. The V gene's germline CDR1 is SGHRS and CDR2 YFSETQ. The junction had 4 bases not matched to a gene; V was cut back by 4 bases and J by 9 bases. The CDR3 totals 12 residues. The CDR3 sequence: CASSPTGSEQFF. The CDR3 region has the DNA TGCGCCAGCAGCCCGACAGGGAGTGAGCAGTTCTTC.

This clonotype showed up many times. The rearrangement uses TRBV5-1 and TRBJ2-1, with 9 bases matching TRBD2. Per germline, CDR1 SGHRS and CDR2 YFSETQ. The CDR3 consists of 15 residues. V dropped 2 bases and J dropped 6; count of bases not matched to a gene: 6. The CDR3 DNA follows: TGCGCCAGCAGCTTTAGCGGGAGTGCAGTCAATGAGCAGTTCTTC. Translation: CASSFSGSAVNEQFF. The full variable domain, completed using reference TRBV5-1 and TRBJ2-1, is KAGVTQTPRYLIKTRGQQVTLSCSPISGHRSVSWYQQTPGQGLQFLFEYFSETQRNKGNFPGRFSGRQFSNSRSEMNVSTLELGDSALYLCASSFSGSAVNEQFFGPGTRLTVL.

This clonotype was observed at least ten times. This chain joins TRBV6-6 and TRBJ1-1; D is possibly TRBD1 (5 bases). This CDR3 spans 12 amino acids. V was clipped by 6 bases and J by 8 bases, with 13 bases between them. Germline V gene data show CDR1 as MNHNY and CDR2 as SVGAGI (reference sequence). The CDR3 reads CASSRKGWEAFF. The CDR3, as DNA: TGTGCCAGCAGCCGGAAGGGGTGGGAAGCTTTCTTT.

The chain is built from TRBV9 and TRBJ1-1, with D hard to call. V was trimmed by 2 bases and J by 4 bases, leaving 6 bases between them. Germline lookup yields CDR1 SGDLS and CDR2 YYNGEE. The CDR3 length is 12 residues. The CDR3: CASSVSLTEAFF. The CDR3 region has the DNA TGTGCCAGCAGCGTGTCCCTCACTGAAGCTTTCTTT.

This clonotype appeared a few times. The chain combines TRBV29-1 with TRBJ2-7, with TRBD2 identical over 10 bases. Germline assignment: CDR1 SQVTM and CDR2 ANQGSEA. The CDR3 sequence is 16 residues long. V lost 3 bases, J lost 3 bases, and 11 bases stayed unmatched. The CDR3 bases are TGCAGCGTTGAGAGGTCTAGCGGGAGCTCAAACTACGAGCAGTACTTC. Its translation is CSVERSSGSSNYEQYF.

This clonotype came up many times. The genes are TRBV10-3 and TRBJ2-1; D uncertain. The germline V gene encodes CDR1 ENHRY and CDR2 SYGVKD. With 5 bases removed from V and 0 bases from J, the gap between germline ends came to 8 bases. This CDR3 has 14 amino acids. The CDR3 nucleotides read TGTGCCATCAGTTTTGAAAGCTCCTACAATGAGCAGTTCTTC. It encodes CAISFESSYNEQFF.

This clonotype has ten or more counts. The CDR3 DNA is TGCGCCAGCAGCGTCACTAGCTATGAGCAGTTCTTC. This encodes CASSVTSYEQFF. The chain recombines TRBV5-1 with TRBJ2-1, with D possibly TRBD2 on 6 matching bases. The CDR3 loop spans 12 amino acids. Deletions cut 4 bases from V and 8 bases from J, with 10 bases between. Germline V CDR1 and CDR2: SGHRS, YFSETQ. Based on the CDR3 plus reference TRBV5-1 and TRBJ2-1, the full variable domain is KAGVTQTPRYLIKTRGQQVTLSCSPISGHRSVSWYQQTPGQGLQFLFEYFSETQRNKGNFPGRFSGRQFSNSRSEMNVSTLELGDSALYLCASSVTSYEQFFGPGTRLTVL.

This clonotype was recorded at least ten times. The chain combines TRBV2 with TRBJ1-5, with unresolved D. The germline V gene has CDR1 SNHLY and CDR2 FYNNEI. V lost 7 bases and J 4 bases, leaving 14 bases between the germline ends. This CDR3 is 14 amino acids long. DNA of the CDR3: TGTGCCAGCAACGGCGGGAAGGGAAATCAGCCCCAGCATTTT. Residues: CASNGGKGNQPQHF.

The table lists this clonotype with many counts. The chain links TRBV5-1 to TRBJ2-7, with 7 bases matching TRBD1. The V segment lost 4 bases and the J segment 3 bases; nucleotides outside the gene matches: 10. Germline V lookup: CDR1 SGHRS, CDR2 YFSETQ. The CDR3 length is 15 residues. This CDR3 reads CASSIEDRTYYEQYF. The DNA of the CDR3 is TGCGCCAGCAGCATAGAGGACAGGACCTACTACGAGCAGTACTTC.

There are many counts of this clonotype. CDR3 nucleotide sequence: TGCAGTGCTAGAAGGAGAGCGGGAGTCAATGAGCAGTTCTTC. As protein: CSARRRAGVNEQFF. The chain joins TRBV20-1 to TRBJ2-1, with 8 nucleotides matching TRBD2. In germline, CDR1 is DFQATT, CDR2 SNEGSKA (reference sequence). The CDR3 is 14 amino acids. J lost 6 bases, V lost 2 bases, and 6 bases had no gene match.

This clonotype was detected only a few times. The chain combines TRBV25-1 with TRBJ1-5, with D possibly matching TRBD1 (5 bases). Germline V lookup: CDR1 MGHDK, CDR2 SYGVNS. The CDR3 has 22 residues. Trimming took 6 bases from V and 1 from J, leaving 34 bases between them. The CDR3 bases are TGTGCCAGCAGCCGTATGAAAGGGTCCGGGCCATCCCGGAAGGGGAGCAATCAGCCCCAGCATTTT. It translates to CASSRMKGSGPSRKGSNQPQHF.

This rearrangement joins TRBV19 to TRBJ2-1, with 9 bases matching TRBD1. Germline loops: CDR1 LNHDA, CDR2 SQIVND (reference sequence). J gave up 0 bases and V 3 bases, and 3 bases lay outside the gene matches. This CDR3 is built from 16 residues. The CDR3 loop is CASSIGTGSSYNEQFF. DNA for the CDR3: TGTGCCAGTAGTATTGGGACAGGGAGCTCCTACAATGAGCAGTTCTTC.

The chain uses TRBV11-2 and TRBJ2-1; either TRBD1 or TRBD2 may fit D (5 bases each). Germline loops: CDR1 SGHAT, CDR2 FQNNGV. V was clipped by 5 bases and J by 2 bases, with 16 bases between them. The CDR3 is 16 amino acids. CDR3 sequence: CASSHLGTETYNEQFF. The CDR3 DNA is TGTGCCAGCAGCCATCTCGGGACGGAAACCTACAATGAGCAGTTCTTC. Supplemented by reference TRBV11-2 and TRBJ2-1, the full variable domain reads EAGVAQSPRYKIIEKRQSVAFWCNPISGHATLYWYQQILGQGPKLLIQFQNNGVVDDSQLPKDRFSAERLKGVDSTLKIQPAKLEDSAVYLCASSHLGTETYNEQFFGPGTRLTVL.

V is TRBV18 and J is TRBJ1-1, with D unresolved. The length of the CDR3 is 15 residues. Germline values: CDR1 KGHSH, CDR2 LQKENI. Trimming removed 0 bases from V and 0 bases from J, with 8 bases in between. The CDR3 bases are TGTGCCAGCTCACCACCGTTGACATTGAACACTGAAGCTTTCTTT. Encoded protein: CASSPPLTLNTEAFF.

The gene calls are TRBV7-2 and TRBJ1-5; D is ambiguous. CDR3 length: 14 residues. In germline, CDR1 is SGHTA, CDR2 FQGNSA. V was shortened by 5 bases and J by 4 bases, with 12 bases between the two germline ends. This CDR3 is CASSDSIGNQPQHF. The CDR3 region has the DNA TGTGCCAGCAGCGACTCAATAGGGAATCAGCCCCAGCATTTT.

This clonotype was found many times. The gene calls are TRBV4-1 and TRBJ1-5; no firm D call. CDR3 length: 14 residues. The ends were cut back, 1 base at V and 3 bases at J, with 7 bases in the middle. The V gene's germline CDR1 is MGHRA and CDR2 YSYEKL. Here the CDR3 DNA reads TGCGCCAGCAGCCAAGGGTCTTACAATCAGCCCCAGCATTTT. Protein product: CASSQGSYNQPQHF.

In this sample, this clonotype turned up many times. One end of the junction fails to match germline, which may point to a read error. V gene TRBV12-3 or TRBV12-4 combines with J gene TRBJ2-2, with TRBD2 as a possible D gene (5 bases). The CDR3 runs to 14 residues. CDR3 nucleotide sequence: TGTGCCAGCAGTCTAGCTGGCAAGGCCGGGGAGCTGTTTTTT. Its protein product is CASSLAGKAGELFF.

This clonotype was seen more than once but under ten times. This sequence joins TRBV12-3 or TRBV12-4 and TRBJ2-3; D unclear. The V gene lost 4 bases and the J gene lost 3 bases, with 5 bases spanning the gap. The CDR3 has 12 residues. The CDR3 region is CASSSQTDTQYF. As DNA, the CDR3 is TGTGCCAGCAGTTCCCAGACAGATACGCAGTATTTT.

The rearrangement uses TRBV5-1 and TRBJ1-2; D unresolved. The CDR3 length is 17 residues. Trimming pared 4 bases from V and 4 bases from J, leaving 23 bases between. Per germline, CDR1 SGHRS and CDR2 YFSETQ. The CDR3 sequence is CASSGEGEGPIGYGYTF. In DNA, the CDR3 is TGCGCCAGCAGCGGGGAGGGAGAAGGTCCGATAGGCTATGGCTACACCTTC.

The gene calls are TRBV20-1 and TRBJ2-1; D might be TRBD2 (5 bases). Germline CDR1 reads DFQATT; CDR2 reads SNEGSKA (reference sequence). CDR3 length: 14 amino acids. V was cut by 0 bases and J by 6 bases, with 12 bases left in between. CDR3 sequence: CSARDSRAPNEQFF. CDR3 sequence (DNA): TGCAGTGCTAGAGATTCGCGGGCCCCCAATGAGCAGTTCTTC.

This clonotype came up many times. V and J are TRBV29-1 and TRBJ2-4; D call uncertain. In germline, CDR1 is SQVTM, CDR2 ANQGSEA. The V end was cut by 3 bases, the J end by 6 bases, with 12 bases between. This CDR3 is 13 amino acids long. This CDR3 is CSVEMQTPNIQYF. The DNA for the CDR3 is TGCAGCGTTGAGATGCAAACCCCAAACATTCAGTACTTC.

This clonotype showed up just once. The rearrangement links TRBV7-2 to TRBJ1-1; maybe TRBD1 (5 bases). The CDR3 length is 15 residues. Germline lookup yields CDR1 SGHTA and CDR2 FQGNSA. Trimming pared 3 bases from V and 5 bases from J, leaving 16 bases between. CDR3 DNA sequence: TGTGCCAGCAGCTTGGTGGGGCGGGGGGGGACTGAAGCTTTCTTT. The encoded protein is CASSLVGRGGTEAFF.

The V call is TRBV29-1, the J call TRBJ2-2; D is unclear. V lost 2 bases and J lost 4, with 5 bases in between. The germline CDR1 and CDR2 sequences are SQVTM and ANQGSEA. This CDR3 is built from 12 residues. CDR3 bases: TGCAGCGTTGAATCCGGCACCGGGGAGCTGTTTTTT. Its translation: CSVESGTGELFF.

This clonotype was seen ten or more times. The V call is TRBV15, the J call TRBJ2-1; D remains unclear. Germline V gene sequence: CDR1 LNHNV, CDR2 YYDKDF (reference sequence). This CDR3 contains 13 residues. V was cut by 3 bases and J by 9 bases, with 12 bases left in between. DNA of the CDR3: TGTGCCACCAGCAGTTCTGGGATGGGTGAGCAGTTCTTC. Residues: CATSSSGMGEQFF.